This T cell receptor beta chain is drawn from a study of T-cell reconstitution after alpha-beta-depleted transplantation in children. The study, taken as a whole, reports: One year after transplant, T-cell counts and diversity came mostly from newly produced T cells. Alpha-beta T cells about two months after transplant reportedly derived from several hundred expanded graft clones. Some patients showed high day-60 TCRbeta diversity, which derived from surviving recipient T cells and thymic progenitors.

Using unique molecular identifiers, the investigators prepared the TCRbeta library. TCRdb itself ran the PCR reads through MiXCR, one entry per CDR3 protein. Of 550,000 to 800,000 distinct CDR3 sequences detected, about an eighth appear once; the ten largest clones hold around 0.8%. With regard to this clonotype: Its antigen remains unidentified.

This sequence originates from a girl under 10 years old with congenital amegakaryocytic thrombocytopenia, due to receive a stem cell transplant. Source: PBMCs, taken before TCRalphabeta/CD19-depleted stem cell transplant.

This CDR3 is CASRPKQGEDGYTF. The CDR3 DNA reads TGTGCCAGCAGGCCGAAACAGGGGGAAGATGGCTACACCTTC. The chain carries TRBV7-9 and TRBJ1-2; TRBD1 matches 8 bases. Germline trimming cut 6 bases from V and 6 bases from J; bases unmatched to any gene: 9. The germline V gene has CDR1 SEHNR and CDR2 FQNEAQ (reference sequence). The CDR3 contains 14 residues.